What follows are 9 T cell receptor beta chains derived from one specimen sequenced in a study of cytomegalovirus exposure and HLA in healthy donors. The PCR employed 60 Vbeta primers together with 13 Jbeta primers. Profiling relied on immunoSEQ multiplex PCR, and the TCRdb table lists in-frame clones only, not all of them. The top ten hold approximately 1.5% of the sample, which has about 160,000 clones, approximately 88% seen once. The sample taken for sequencing was PBMCs. The source is a woman between 18 and 30 years old in good health and CMV-seronegative.

This rearrangement joins TRBV30 to TRBJ2-5; TRBD1 aligns across 7 bases. Germline-derived CDR1 and CDR2 are GTSNPN and SVGIG (reference sequence). J gave up 7 bases and V 3 bases, and 8 bases lay outside the gene matches. The CDR3 is made up of 13 amino acids. The CDR3 DNA is TGTGCCTGGAGCCATACAGGGGCGTGGACCCAGTACTTC. This gives the protein CAWSHTGAWTQYF.

The V gene is TRBV5-5, the J gene TRBJ2-7; 8 nucleotides agree with TRBD1. V shed 4 bases and J 6 bases; nucleotides not matched to a gene: 9. In germline, CDR1 is SGHKS, CDR2 YYEKEE (reference sequence). The CDR3 runs 14 residues. The CDR3 DNA reads TGTGCCAGCAGCACCCGGGACAGGAAGCCCGAGCAGTACTTC. As protein: CASSTRDRKPEQYF.

This chain joins TRBV9 and TRBJ1-1; the D is unclear. The CDR3 covers 15 residues. Deletions cut 5 bases from V and 1 base from J, with 15 bases between. Germline CDR1 and CDR2: SGDLS and YYNGEE. The DNA of the CDR3 is TGTGCCAGCAGTCCGCAGGTCTCTCGGAACACTGAAGCTTTCTTT. Translation: CASSPQVSRNTEAFF.

The rearrangement links TRBV7-2 to TRBJ1-5; 7 bases match TRBD1. This CDR3 has 16 residues. V lost 5 bases to trimming and J lost 2 bases; unmatched junction nucleotides: 9. Germline CDR1 SGHTA, CDR2 FQGNSA. The CDR3 nucleotides are TGTGCCAGCAGCAAAGGGGGGCAGGGGGGCAATCAGCCCCAGCATTTT. Protein product: CASSKGGQGGNQPQHF.

This rearrangement joins TRBV7-2 to TRBJ2-7, with TRBD2 identical over 7 bases. The CDR3 sequence is 14 residues long. The V gene end was trimmed by 11 bases and the J gene end by 7 bases; junction bases not matched to a gene: 17. The V gene's germline CDR1 is SGHTA and CDR2 FQGNSA. CDR3 sequence (DNA): TGTGCCTCCTCACTTACCCCGGGGGAGGGGGAGCAGTACTTC. Encoded protein: CASSLTPGEGEQYF.

This clone has a single count. The chain has TRBV30 and TRBJ2-7, with 8 bases aligning to TRBD2. This CDR3 has 13 residues. CDR1 is GTSNPN, CDR2 SVGIG, per germline (reference sequence). CDR3 amino acids: CAGRGGSRYEQYF. The CDR3 region has the DNA TGTGCTGGCCGGGGGGGCAGCCGGTACGAGCAGTACTTC.

V gene TRBV6-1 combines with J gene TRBJ2-1; 8 nucleotides agree with TRBD2. V lost 6 bases and J lost 8; bases outside the gene matches: 6. The CDR3 is 13 residues long. The V gene's germline CDR1 is MNHNS and CDR2 SASEGT. The CDR3 region is CASRGLVKDEQFF. The CDR3 DNA sequence: TGTGCCAGCAGGGGACTAGTCAAGGATGAGCAGTTCTTC.

The V gene is TRBV10-3, the J gene TRBJ2-4; 12 bases match TRBD2. From germline, CDR1 is ENHRY and CDR2 SYGVKD. The CDR3 covers 17 residues. With V trimmed by 2 bases and J by 9 bases, 11 bases remained unmatched. This chain's CDR3 is CAISEPLPGLAGSIQYF. The CDR3, as DNA: TGTGCCATCAGTGAGCCACTCCCCGGACTAGCGGGGAGCATTCAGTACTTC.

This chain joins TRBV27 and TRBJ2-7; 11 nucleotides agree with TRBD1. There are 16 residues in the CDR3. The ends lost 1 base at V and 3 bases at J; junction bases unmatched: 5. Germline V gene data show CDR1 as MNHEY and CDR2 as SMNVEV (reference sequence). The CDR3 reads CASSLLVGTGGYEQYF. The CDR3 coding sequence is TGTGCCAGCAGTTTATTGGTCGGGACAGGGGGCTACGAGCAGTACTTC.